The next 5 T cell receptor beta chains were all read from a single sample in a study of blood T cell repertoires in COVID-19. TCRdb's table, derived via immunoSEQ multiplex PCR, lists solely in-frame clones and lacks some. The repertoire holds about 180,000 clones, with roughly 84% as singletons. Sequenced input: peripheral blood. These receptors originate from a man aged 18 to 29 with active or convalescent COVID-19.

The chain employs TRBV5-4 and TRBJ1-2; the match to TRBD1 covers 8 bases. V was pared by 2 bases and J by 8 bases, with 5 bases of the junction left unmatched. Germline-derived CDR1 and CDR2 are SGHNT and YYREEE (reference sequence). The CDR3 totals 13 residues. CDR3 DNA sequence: TGTGCCAGCAGCTTAACCACAGGGGGAGGCTACACCTTC. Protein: CASSLTTGGGYTF.

This chain's CDR3 is CASKDNGEGGYTF. DNA for the CDR3: TGTGCCAGCAAGGATAACGGGGAAGGTGGCTACACCTTC. The genes are TRBV27 and TRBJ1-2; D uncertain. CDR3 size: 13 residues. Germline CDR1 is MNHEY and CDR2 is SMNVEV (reference sequence). V was pared by 7 bases and J by 7 bases, with 16 bases between.

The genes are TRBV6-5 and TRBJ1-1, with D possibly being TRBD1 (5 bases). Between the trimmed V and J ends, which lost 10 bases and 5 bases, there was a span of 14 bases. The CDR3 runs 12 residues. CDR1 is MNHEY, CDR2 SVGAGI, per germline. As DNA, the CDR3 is TGTGCCATAAGGGGATTAGGGACTGAAGCTTTCTTT. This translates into CAIRGLGTEAFF.

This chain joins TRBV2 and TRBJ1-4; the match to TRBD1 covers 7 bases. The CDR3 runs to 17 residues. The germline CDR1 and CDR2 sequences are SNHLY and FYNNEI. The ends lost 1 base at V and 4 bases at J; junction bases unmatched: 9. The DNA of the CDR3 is TGTGCCAGCAGTGAAGAAAAATACAGGGGAAGTAATGAAAAACTGTTTTTT. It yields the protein CASSEEKYRGSNEKLFF.

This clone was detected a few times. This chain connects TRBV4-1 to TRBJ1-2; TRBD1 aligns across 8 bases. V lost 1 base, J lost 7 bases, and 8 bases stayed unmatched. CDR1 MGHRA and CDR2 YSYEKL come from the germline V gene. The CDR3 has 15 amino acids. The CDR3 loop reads CASSQVGQAARGYTF. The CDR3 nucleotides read TGCGCCAGCAGCCAAGTGGGACAGGCGGCTCGTGGCTACACCTTC.